Below, 14 T cell receptor beta chains from the same sample are listed, as sequenced in a study of blood T cell repertoires in COVID-19. Generated by immunoSEQ multiplex PCR, the TCRdb table keeps only in-frame clones and is missing some. This table holds under 85,000 clones, roughly 86% found once. Sequencing was carried out using peripheral blood. The receptors were sampled from a human donor in a cohort sampled during active COVID-19.

This clone was found a few times. The chain couples TRBV7-9 to TRBJ2-7, with TRBD2 matching 9 bases. The CDR3 length is 13 residues. With 3 bases clipped from V and 4 bases from J, the junction kept 1 base outside the gene matches. Germline lookup yields CDR1 SEHNR and CDR2 FQNEAQ (reference sequence). The CDR3 nucleotides are TGTGCCAGCAGCTTCAGCGGGGGGTACGAGCAGTACTTC. This encodes CASSFSGGYEQYF.

This clone was seen just once. The chain recombines TRBV29-1 with TRBJ2-3, with 12 bases matching TRBD2. V shed 4 bases, J shed 6 bases, and the junction held 8 bases outside the gene matches. This CDR3 has 15 residues. The V gene's germline CDR1 is SQVTM and CDR2 ANQGSEA. As DNA, the CDR3 is TGCAGCGTTGGCCCTAGCGGGGGGGCCGCGGATACGCAGTATTTT. The encoded protein is CSVGPSGGAADTQYF.

A single count supports this clone. The chain is built from TRBV6-5 and TRBJ1-4, with 7 positions matching TRBD1. After removal of 9 bases from V and 1 base from J, the junction contained 5 bases not matched to a gene. This CDR3 has 14 amino acids. CDR1 is MNHEY and CDR2 is SVGAGI in the germline V gene. The CDR3: CASDSGGTNEKLFF. CDR3 nucleotides: TGTGCCAGTGACTCAGGGGGAACTAATGAAAAACTGTTTTTT.

The chain has TRBV7-2 and TRBJ2-1; 8 bases map to TRBD1. Per the germline V gene, CDR1 is SGHTA and CDR2 is FQGNSA. This CDR3 contains 16 residues. V gave up 1 base and J gave up 2 bases; unmatched junction bases: 4. CDR3 in amino acids: CASSLVGTGAYNEQFF. For the CDR3, the DNA is TGTGCCAGCAGCTTAGTCGGGACAGGAGCCTACAATGAGCAGTTCTTC.

This chain joins TRBV2 and TRBJ2-3; D possibly corresponds to TRBD1 (5 bases). Germline CDR1 reads SNHLY; CDR2 reads FYNNEI. V lost 5 bases and J 6 bases, leaving 9 bases between the germline ends. There are 12 residues in the CDR3. The CDR3 region has the DNA TGTGCCAGCAGTCAAGGGGCCGATACGCAGTATTTT. Protein product: CASSQGADTQYF.

The chain couples TRBV5-4 to TRBJ2-5, with D perhaps TRBD2 (5 bases). Germline assignment: CDR1 SGHNT and CDR2 YYREEE (reference sequence). V shed 0 bases and J shed 3 bases, with 9 bases lying between them. The CDR3 loop spans 14 amino acids. CDR3 bases: TGTGCCAGCAGCTTGGAGGGTAGCGAAGAGACCCAGTACTTC. It yields the protein CASSLEGSEETQYF. Full variable domain (missing parts from reference TRBV5-4 and TRBJ2-5): ETGVTQSPTHLIKTRGQQVTLRCSSQSGHNTVSWYQQALGQGPQFIFQYYREEENGRGNFPPRFSGLQFPNYSSELNVNALELDDSALYLCASSLEGSEETQYFGPGTRLLVL.

This chain connects TRBV27 to TRBJ2-6; 9 nucleotides match TRBD1. The CDR3 length is 17 residues. The germline V gene has CDR1 MNHEY and CDR2 SMNVEV (reference sequence). The V and J ends lost 6 bases and 0 bases, in that order; junction bases with no gene match: 6. The CDR3 bases are TGTGCCAGCAGCCCCGGGACAGGGAGCTCTGGGGCCAACGTCCTGACTTTC. This codes for CASSPGTGSSGANVLTF.

In DNA, the CDR3 is TGTGCCAGCAGTTTTTCGGGGGCAGGGGGCGGGAGCGGGGAGCTGTTTTTT. Its protein product is CASSFSGAGGGSGELFF. The chain joins TRBV28 to TRBJ2-2, with a possible D match to TRBD1 (8 bases). Per the germline V gene, CDR1 is MDHEN and CDR2 is SYDVKM. The CDR3 has 17 residues. V lost 3 bases to trimming and J lost 7 bases, with 21 bases between them.

The chain uses TRBV15 and TRBJ2-3, with 9 bases that match TRBD2. The length of the CDR3 is 16 residues. CDR1 is LNHNV, CDR2 YYDKDF, per germline (reference sequence). With 3 bases clipped from V and 1 base from J, the junction kept 5 bases outside the gene matches. The CDR3 region is CATSSQSGGRTDTQYF. In nucleotides, the CDR3 is TGTGCCACCAGCAGCCAGAGCGGGGGGCGCACAGATACGCAGTATTTT.

This chain joins TRBV4-2 and TRBJ2-5, with D perhaps TRBD2 (6 bases). Trimming removed 0 bases at V and 5 bases at J, with 19 bases between. Germline lookup yields CDR1 LGHNA and CDR2 YNFKEQ. The CDR3 sequence is 17 residues long. The CDR3 sequence is CASSQDGRRDLVETQYF. In nucleotides, the CDR3 is TGTGCCAGCAGCCAAGATGGGCGGAGGGACCTGGTGGAGACCCAGTACTTC.

The CDR3 loop is CASSYSPRTGTYEQYF. In DNA form, the CDR3 reads TGTGCCAGCAGTTACTCACCCCGGACAGGGACCTACGAGCAGTACTTC. The J gene is TRBJ2-7, the V gene TRBV6-6; 8 bases line up with TRBD1. Germline CDR1 reads MNHNY; CDR2 reads SVGAGI (reference sequence). This CDR3 is 16 amino acids long. With V trimmed by 0 bases and J by 2 bases, 6 bases remained unmatched.

As DNA, the CDR3 is TGCAGTGCTAGTAAAGGGGAGGCAGGAAACACCATATATTTT. Amino acid sequence: CSASKGEAGNTIYF. The V and J genes are TRBV20-1 and TRBJ1-3, with D maybe TRBD1 (5 bases). CDR3 size: 14 residues. V lost 3 bases and J 4 bases, leaving 13 bases between the germline ends. Germline CDR1 and CDR2: DFQATT and SNEGSKA (reference sequence).

The CDR3 sequence is CASSYSWWTGGAEQYF. For the CDR3, the DNA is TGTGCCAGCAGTTATTCCTGGTGGACAGGGGGCGCCGAGCAGTACTTC. J is TRBJ2-7 and V is TRBV6-2 or TRBV6-3, with TRBD1 matching over 11 bases. The CDR3 contains 16 residues. With V trimmed by 3 bases and J by 6 bases, 10 bases remained unmatched. CDR1 and CDR2 (germline): MNHEY, SVGEGT.

The chain links TRBV3-1 (or the pseudogene TRBV3-2) to TRBJ2-5, with TRBD2 matching over 8 bases. The ends lost 1 base at V and 4 bases at J; junction bases unmatched: 5. CDR1 and CDR2 from the germline V gene are LGHDT and YNNKEL (reference sequence). The CDR3 covers 15 residues. CDR3 coding DNA: TGTGCCAGCAGCCAAGCGGGACTAGTAGGAGAGACCCAGTACTTC. Its translation: CASSQAGLVGETQYF.